Sequencing of this T cell receptor beta chain was carried out in a study of PD-1 blockade in classical Hodgkin lymphoma. CDR1 is WSHSY and CDR2 is SAAADI in the germline V gene. The CDR3 contains 15 residues. Trimming shortened V by 8 bases and J by 7 bases, and 21 bases separated the two germline ends. With respect to this clone: Its specificity is unknown.

The table came from immunoSEQ multiplex PCR; TCRdb's copy has only in-frame clones and leaves some out. The data hold about 20,000 clones, with approximately 92% observed a single time. Study findings and constraints: The drivers behind the repertoire differences, possibly disease activity or prior therapy, remain undefined. Newly diagnosed patients were said to have less baseline TCR diversity than healthy donors did.

This sample's time point: newly diagnosed, previously untreated cHL patient sample. The chain employs TRBV10-2 and TRBJ2-1; no firm D call. The sequenced sample consisted of peripheral blood mononuclear cells (PBMCs). This TCR came from a human donor with classical Hodgkin lymphoma. CDR3 amino acids: CASSFQPTKRNEQFF. The CDR3 region has the DNA TGCGCCAGCTCCTTTCAGCCCACCAAAAGGAATGAGCAGTTCTTC.